This TCR beta chain was captured by sequencing in a study of regulatory T cells in long-lasting Graves disease. Time point defined: persistent/refractory GD, antithyroid drugs over 5 years with positive TRAb. The TCR library used RNA extracted from PBMCs. Sequencing libraries for TCR beta were prepared with iRepertoire HTBI primers and Arm-PCR of CDR3 regions. Each CDR3 protein gets one entry after TCRdb re-called the multiplex PCR reads with MiXCR. Found here are about 660,000 distinct CDR3 sequences, roughly 30% of them singletons; the top ten hold roughly 41%. The CDR3 runs 13 residues. Trimming pared 1 base from V and 3 bases from J, leaving 4 bases between. Germline CDR1 and CDR2: SGHTA and FQGNSA.

This rearrangement joins TRBV7-2 to TRBJ1-3; no clear D gene. This specimen consisted of peripheral blood mononuclear cells (PBMCs), obtained when the disease was refractory, from a patient treated with antithyroid drugs. This sequence originates from a female donor with Graves disease. The CDR3 region is CASSLVIGNTIYF. The CDR3 coding sequence is TGTGCCAGCAGCTTAGTTATTGGAAACACCATATATTTT.